This TCR beta chain was identified during a study of neurological immune-mediated disorders. Study-wide results and caveats: On phylogenetic grouping, the repertoires of 18 of 34 multiple sclerosis patients fell within one related-CDR3 cluster, constituting a possible signature. TCR clonal expansion peaked in HTLV-1-associated myelopathy patients and was lowest in multiple sclerosis patients.

Germline CDR1 is SGHRS and CDR2 is YFSETQ. V shed 5 bases and J shed 2 bases, with 10 bases lying between them. The CDR3 is 13 amino acids. In TCRdb, the 5' RACE reads were re-called with MiXCR into one record per CDR3 protein. The sample shows under 80,000 distinct CDR3 sequences, less than 6% of them seen only once. This clonotype was observed at least ten times. Its antigen remains unknown. The chain couples TRBV5-1 to TRBJ2-5; the D gene is possibly TRBD1 (6 bases). The clonotype was recovered from a woman aged 45-60 years with multiple sclerosis. Sample: PBMCs. The CDR3, as DNA: TGCGCCAGCAGACTGGACAGACAAGAGACCCAGTACTTC. It specifies CASRLDRQETQYF.